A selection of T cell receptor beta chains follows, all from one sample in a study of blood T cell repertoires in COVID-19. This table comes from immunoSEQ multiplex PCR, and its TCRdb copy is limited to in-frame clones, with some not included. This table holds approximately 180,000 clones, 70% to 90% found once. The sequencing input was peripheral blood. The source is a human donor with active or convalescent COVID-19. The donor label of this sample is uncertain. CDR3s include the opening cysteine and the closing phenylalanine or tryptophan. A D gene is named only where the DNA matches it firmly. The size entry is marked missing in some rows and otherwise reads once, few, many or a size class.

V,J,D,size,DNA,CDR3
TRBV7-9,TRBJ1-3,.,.,TGTGCCAGCAGCCCAACAGTTCTATCTGGAAACACCATATATTTT,CASSPTVLSGNTIYF
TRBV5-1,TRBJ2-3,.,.,TGCGCCAGCAGGTTAGACAGGCCAAACACAGATACGCAGTATTTT,CASRLDRPNTDTQYF
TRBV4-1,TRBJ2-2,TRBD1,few,TGCGCCAGCAGTTCAGGGGGTCTGACCGGGGAGCTGTTTTTT,CASSSGGLTGELFF
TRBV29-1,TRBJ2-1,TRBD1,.,TGCAGCGATTCCGGGACAGGGGTCAGCGGGGGGCAGTTCTTC,CSDSGTGVSGGQFF
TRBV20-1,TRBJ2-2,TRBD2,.,TGCAGTGCTAGTGGTCAGGGAGGGGGGGAGCTGTTTTTT,CSASGQGGGELFF
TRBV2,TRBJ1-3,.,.,TGTGCCAGCAGCGCAGTCAGCTCTGGAAACACCATATATTTT,CASSAVSSGNTIYF
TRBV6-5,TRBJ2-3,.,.,TGTGCCAGCAGCAACACGATAGGGGCAGATACGCAGTATTTT,CASSNTIGADTQYF
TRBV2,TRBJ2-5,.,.,TGTGCCAGCAGAGAAAGGGACTCCGGGGTCCAAGAGACCCAGTACTTC,CASRERDSGVQETQYF
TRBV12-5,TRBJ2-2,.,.,TGTGCTAGTGCCGGCAGGACAGCACCCACCGGGGAGCTGTTTTTT,CASAGRTAPTGELFF
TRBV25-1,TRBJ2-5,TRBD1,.,TGTGCCAGCAGTGGCCAAGAGGGCTTAGGGGGCGCAGAGACCCAGTACTTC,CASSGQEGLGGAETQYF
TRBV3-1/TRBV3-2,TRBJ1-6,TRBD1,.,TGTGCCAGCAGCCAAGTACTAGGGGGCAGCTCCTATAATTCACCCCTCCACTTT,CASSQVLGGSSYNSPLHF
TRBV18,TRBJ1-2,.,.,TGTGCCAGCTCGCCCAGACAGTACGAACGCTACACCTTC,CASSPRQYERYTF
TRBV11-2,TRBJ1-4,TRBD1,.,TGTGCCAGCAGCCCTGGGACAGGGAATGAAAAACTGTTTTTT,CASSPGTGNEKLFF
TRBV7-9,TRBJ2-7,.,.,TGTGCCAGCAGCCTGGATACCGGGAGCTACGAGCAGTACTTC,CASSLDTGSYEQYF
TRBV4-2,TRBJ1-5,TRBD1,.,TGTGCCAGCAGCCAAATTGGGACAGGGGGCGTGGGGCCCCAGCATTTT,CASSQIGTGGVGPQHF
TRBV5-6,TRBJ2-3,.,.,TGTGCCAGCAGCTTGGAGGCCTATACGGGGGATACGCAGTATTTT,CASSLEAYTGDTQYF
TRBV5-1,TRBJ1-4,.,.,TGCGCCAGCAGCTTGGTTAGGGGCGAAAAACTGTTTTTT,CASSLVRGEKLFF
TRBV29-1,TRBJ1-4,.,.,TGCAGCGTTTATTCCTTAGGGGGAACTAATGAAAAACTGTTTTTT,CSVYSLGGTNEKLFF
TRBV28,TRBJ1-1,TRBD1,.,TGTGCCAGCAGTTTATGGGGGACAGGGGAAACTGAAGCTTTCTTT,CASSLWGTGETEAFF